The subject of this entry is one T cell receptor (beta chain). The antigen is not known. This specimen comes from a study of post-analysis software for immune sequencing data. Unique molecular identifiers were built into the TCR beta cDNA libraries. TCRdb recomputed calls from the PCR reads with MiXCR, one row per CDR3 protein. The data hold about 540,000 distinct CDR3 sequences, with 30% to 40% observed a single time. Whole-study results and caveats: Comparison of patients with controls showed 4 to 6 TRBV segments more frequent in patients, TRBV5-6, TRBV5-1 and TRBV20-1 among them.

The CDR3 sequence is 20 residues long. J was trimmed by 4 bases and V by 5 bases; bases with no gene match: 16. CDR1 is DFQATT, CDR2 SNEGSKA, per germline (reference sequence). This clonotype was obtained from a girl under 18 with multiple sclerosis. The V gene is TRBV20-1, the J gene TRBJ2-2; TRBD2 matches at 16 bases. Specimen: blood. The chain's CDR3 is CSAPAPGTSGGARITGELFF. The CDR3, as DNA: TGCAGTGCTCCCGCTCCCGGGACTAGCGGGGGGGCCCGGATCACCGGGGAGCTGTTTTTT.